A single sample gave rise to the 19 T cell receptor beta chains below, sequenced in a study of T-cell memory formation after mild COVID-19. Each CDR3 protein is one row after TCRdb ran MiXCR on the 5' RACE reads. The sample holds a few hundred thousand distinct CDR3 sequences, about 24% seen once. The sample was PBMCs or a T cell subset sorted from them (not recorded which). The source of these receptors is an adult woman who had mild COVID-19 (a few samples of this study predate the infection). Cell type and time point are not known.

V usage is TRBV7-3 and J usage is TRBJ1-1; 10 positions match TRBD1. Germline CDR1 reads SGHTA; CDR2 reads FQGTGA. Trimming took 2 bases from V and 4 from J; bases not matched to a gene: 10. The CDR3 contains 17 residues. In DNA form, the CDR3 reads TGTGCCAGCAGCTTACTACCTCCGGGACAGGGGAGCACTGAAGCTTTCTTT. Translation gives CASSLLPPGQGSTEAFF.

V gene TRBV12-3 or TRBV12-4 combines with J gene TRBJ2-3, with TRBD2 as a possible D gene (6 bases). V lost 6 bases and J 10 bases, leaving 14 bases between the germline ends. This CDR3 is 12 amino acids long. CDR3 amino acids: CASSPGGFSQYF. CDR3 in DNA: TGTGCCAGCAGCCCCGGGGGTTTTTCGCAGTATTTT.

This clonotype was observed once. The chain uses TRBV6-1 and TRBJ1-2; D is uncertain. V was cut by 6 bases and J by 2 bases, with 7 bases left in between. CDR3 size: 12 residues. The germline V gene has CDR1 MNHNS and CDR2 SASEGT. CDR3 residues: CASRGMNYGYTF. CDR3 DNA sequence: TGTGCCAGCAGAGGGATGAACTATGGCTACACCTTC.

The table lists this clonotype with a few counts. The V and J genes are TRBV4-1 and TRBJ2-5, with 8 positions matching TRBD2. Germline loops: CDR1 MGHRA, CDR2 YSYEKL. V shed 3 bases, J shed 3 bases, and the junction held 18 bases outside the gene matches. CDR3 length: 19 amino acids. CDR3: CASSHPLWRGVRDKETQYF. The CDR3 DNA follows: TGCGCCAGCAGCCACCCTTTGTGGCGGGGGGTTAGGGACAAAGAGACCCAGTACTTC.

This clonotype was counted between two and nine times. V gene TRBV11-3 combines with J gene TRBJ2-1; 11 bases are a match to TRBD2. V trimming: 6 bases; J trimming: 10 bases; junction bases outside the gene matches: 8. The CDR3 spans 14 residues. Germline-derived CDR1 and CDR2 are SGHNT and YENEEA. CDR3 coding DNA: TGTGCCAGCAGGCCGGGACTAGCGGTTGGCGAGCAGTTCTTC. Its protein product is CASRPGLAVGEQFF.

The chain has TRBV14 and TRBJ1-1, with D tentatively TRBD1 (6 bases). The V and J ends lost 3 bases and 7 bases respectively, with 15 bases between them. The CDR3 consists of 14 residues. The germline gives CDR1 SGHDN, CDR2 FVKESK. CDR3 DNA: TGTGCCAGCAGCCACGGGACAAGGGGGGTTGAAGCTTTCTTT. Translation gives CASSHGTRGVEAFF.

This chain joins TRBV7-9 and TRBJ1-4; D gene ambiguous. Germline CDR1 and CDR2: SEHNR and FQNEAQ (reference sequence). This CDR3 comprises 15 residues. V lost 5 bases to trimming and J lost 3 bases, with 13 bases between them. The CDR3 loop is CASSREGGSNEKLFF. The DNA for the CDR3 is TGTGCCAGCAGCCGCGAGGGAGGGTCTAATGAAAAACTGTTTTTT.

This clonotype occurred many times. V is TRBV27 and J is TRBJ2-5, with D possibly being TRBD1 (8 bases). From germline, CDR1 is MNHEY and CDR2 SMNVEV (reference sequence). The ends were cut back, 6 bases at V and 5 bases at J, with 22 bases in the middle. The length of the CDR3 is 16 residues. CDR3 sequence (DNA): TGTGCCAGCAGCCAGGGGGCGGGAGAGGGGTGGGAGACCCAGTACTTC. Protein: CASSQGAGEGWETQYF.

This clonotype has just a few counts. V usage is TRBV7-2 and J usage is TRBJ2-5; no clear D gene. The V gene lost 5 bases and the J gene lost 5 bases, with 12 bases spanning the gap. This CDR3 is built from 13 residues. CDR1 and CDR2 from the germline V gene are SGHTA and FQGNSA. This chain's CDR3 is CASSLQVGETQYF. The CDR3 DNA is TGTGCCAGCAGCCTCCAGGTCGGCGAGACCCAGTACTTC.

The CDR3 DNA reads TGTGCCAGCTCACCACCGTCCCTAGCGTACTCCTACAATGAGCAGTTCTTC. Its translation is CASSPPSLAYSYNEQFF. The rearrangement joins TRBV18 to TRBJ2-1; D perhaps matches TRBD2 (6 bases). Germline CDR1 KGHSH, CDR2 LQKENI. V was clipped by 0 bases and J by 0 bases, with 12 bases between them. The CDR3 loop spans 17 amino acids.

The chain has TRBV18 and TRBJ2-5; 14 bases align to TRBD2. The CDR3 sequence is 17 residues long. Germline loops: CDR1 KGHSH, CDR2 LQKENI. The trim removed 4 bases at V and 1 base at J, leaving 5 bases unmatched. The CDR3 reads CASSRGTSGGSQETQYF. In DNA form, the CDR3 reads TGTGCCAGCTCACGAGGGACTAGCGGGGGATCCCAAGAGACCCAGTACTTC.

This chain's CDR3 is CASRRTGEAGYTF. The CDR3 nucleotides read TGTGCCAGCAGACGGACAGGGGAGGCTGGCTACACCTTC. V and J are TRBV12-3 or TRBV12-4 and TRBJ1-2; the match to TRBD1 covers 9 bases. CDR3 length: 13 amino acids. With 6 bases clipped from V and 7 bases from J, the junction kept 6 bases outside the gene matches.

Only a few counts were recorded for this clonotype. The DNA for the CDR3 is TGCAGCGTTCGGGCCACTAGCGGGGGGGCCCTCGAGCAGTACTTC. This codes for CSVRATSGGALEQYF. This rearrangement joins TRBV29-1 to TRBJ2-7, with 13 positions matching TRBD2. J lost 6 bases, V lost 5 bases, and 10 bases had no gene match. There are 15 residues in the CDR3. The germline CDR1 and CDR2 sequences are SQVTM and ANQGSEA.

V and J are TRBV12-3 or TRBV12-4 and TRBJ2-1; D ambiguous. Between the trimmed V and J ends, which lost 5 bases and 4 bases, there was a span of 9 bases. The CDR3 is 13 residues long. The CDR3: CASSPGFYNEQFF. CDR3 bases: TGTGCCAGCAGTCCTGGATTTTACAATGAGCAGTTCTTC.

The genes are TRBV7-8 and TRBJ2-5; 12 bases agree with TRBD2. The V gene end was trimmed by 3 bases and the J gene end by 4 bases; junction bases not matched to a gene: 12. The CDR3 has 18 residues. Germline values: CDR1 SGHVS, CDR2 FQNEAQ. The CDR3 protein is CASSFSSGGAGVRETQYF. The CDR3, as DNA: TGTGCCAGCAGCTTTTCTAGCGGGGGGGCTGGGGTCAGAGAGACCCAGTACTTC.

This clonotype was found a few times. The chain recombines TRBV18 with TRBJ2-7; 9 bases agree with TRBD1. The CDR3 sequence is 18 residues long. Germline V lookup: CDR1 KGHSH, CDR2 LQKENI. J was trimmed by 0 bases and V by 3 bases; bases with no gene match: 12. This CDR3 is CASSPPNAGTGLSYEQYF. The CDR3, as DNA: TGTGCCAGCTCACCTCCCAACGCGGGGACAGGGCTCTCCTACGAGCAGTACTTC. The whole variable domain, remainder taken from reference TRBV18 and TRBJ2-7, is NAGVMQNPRHLVRRRGQEARLRCSPMKGHSHVYWYRQLPEEGLKFMVYLQKENIIDESGMPKERFSAEFPKEGPSILRIQQVVRGDSAAYFCASSPPNAGTGLSYEQYFGPGTRLTVT.

This chain connects TRBV6-2 or TRBV6-3 to TRBJ1-2; 8 bases line up with TRBD1. V was pared by 5 bases and J by 4 bases, with 12 bases of the junction left unmatched. The CDR3 loop spans 16 amino acids. CDR1 is MNHEY, CDR2 SVGEGT, per germline. The CDR3 DNA reads TGTGCCAGCAGTCCACCCCGGGACAGGCAACTCTATGGCTACACCTTC. Its protein is CASSPPRDRQLYGYTF.

This chain uses TRBV20-1 with TRBJ2-1; D is perhaps TRBD1 or TRBD2 (6 bases each). Germline V gene sequence: CDR1 DFQATT, CDR2 SNEGSKA (reference sequence). The V end was cut by 5 bases, the J end by 6 bases, with 17 bases between. This CDR3 contains 14 residues. The CDR3 DNA follows: TGCAGTGCTGCGGATCCCGGAGGGGGCAATGAGCAGTTCTTC. The encoded protein is CSAADPGGGNEQFF.

This chain uses TRBV24-1 with TRBJ2-7, with D tentatively TRBD1 (6 bases). The CDR3 runs 15 residues. Trimming took off 8 bases at V and 7 bases at J, with 23 bases between the two ends. The germline V gene encodes CDR1 KGHDR and CDR2 SFDVKD. This chain's CDR3 is CATTQGFPSSLEQYF. The CDR3 region has the DNA TGTGCCACCACCCAGGGGTTTCCCTCAAGTTTGGAGCAGTACTTC.